The clone carrying this T cell receptor (beta chain) was picked up one time. The antigen is unknown. Though probably carrying unrecorded immune exposures, donors were nominally healthy at sampling. These data belong to a study of cytomegalovirus exposure and HLA in healthy donors. Across the study: Unique TCRs from HLA-typed donors, about 85 million of them, were held in an early data release.

General study results and limits: In terms of immune exposure information, only CMV serostatus was available.

In the PCR, 60 Vbeta and 13 Jbeta primers were used. As handled by the study authors: In a later analysis, around 10 million of tens of millions of unique beta chains occurred in at least two donors. Produced via immunoSEQ multiplex PCR; TCRdb's table is partial and in-frame only. V and J calls and clone size are copied from that table; D and trimming were computed from the DNA. Here the sample spans more than 55,000 clones, roughly 83% being singletons. The germline gives CDR1 MDHEN, CDR2 SYDVKM. V was clipped by 7 bases and J by 4 bases, with 16 bases between them. CDR3 length: 14 residues. The source is a human donor in good health. The genes are TRBV28 and TRBJ1-2, with D possibly matching TRBD1 (5 bases). The sequenced material came from PBMCs. The CDR3: CASKGGAEGYGYTF. In DNA, the CDR3 is TGTGCCAGCAAGGGCGGGGCGGAAGGCTATGGCTACACCTTC.